The subject of this entry is one T cell receptor (beta chain). Its antigen is not identified. TCRdb's copy holds only in-frame clones and misses some; the assay was immunoSEQ multiplex PCR. The table lists 110,000 to 150,000 clones, nearly 90% of them singletons, with roughly 9.3% in the top ten. This sample is part of a study of cytomegalovirus exposure and HLA in healthy donors. Study-level points and caveats: Some TCR beta chains (about 170 of them) were listed as cytomegalovirus-associated.

Germline CDR1 is SGHAT and CDR2 is FQNNGV. V dropped 0 bases and J dropped 2 bases, with 7 bases sitting between them. This CDR3 is built from 14 residues. The clonotype was recovered from a woman between 18 and 30 years old in good health and CMV-seropositive. The sequencing sample was made of PBMCs. The chain combines TRBV11-2 with TRBJ2-5; D is unclear. The CDR3 nucleotides are TGTGCCAGCAGCTTAGAATGGCAGCAAGAGACCCAGTACTTC. This sequence encodes CASSLEWQQETQYF.